The next 30 T cell receptor beta chains were all read from a single sample in a study of shared clonotypes between healthy human individuals. Using immunoSEQ multiplex PCR, the repertoire was profiled, and TCRdb retains in-frame clones only, with some absent. This table has a few million clones, more than 80% appearing once. Material: naive CD4+ T cells sorted from blood. As to subset: CD45RA+ positively selected. The source is a man between 18 and 35 years old in good health.

The gene calls are TRBV4-2 and TRBJ2-2; D gene unclear. Trimming removed 0 bases at V and 6 bases at J, with 8 bases between. This CDR3 comprises 14 residues. Germline V lookup: CDR1 LGHNA, CDR2 YNFKEQ. The CDR3 nucleotides are TGTGCCAGCAGCCAAGAACCCCAGGCCGGGGAGCTGTTTTTT. Encoded protein: CASSQEPQAGELFF.

The chain is built from TRBV7-6 and TRBJ2-3; 9 bases map to TRBD1. CDR3 length: 15 amino acids. V trimming: 2 bases; J trimming: 3 bases; junction bases outside the gene matches: 3. Germline V lookup: CDR1 SGHVS, CDR2 FNYEAQ. The CDR3 reads CASSLNRGRTDTQYF. The CDR3 bases are TGTGCCAGCAGCTTAAACAGGGGGCGAACAGATACGCAGTATTTT.

To note about this clone: This sample also contains other DNA sequences that code for the same CDR3. The chain recombines TRBV18 with TRBJ2-2; D remains unclear. Germline-derived CDR1 and CDR2 are KGHSH and LQKENI. Trimming left V 1 base short and J 2 bases short, with 5 bases between. This CDR3 has 14 amino acids. CDR3: CASSPRVNTGELFF. The CDR3 DNA follows: TGTGCCAGCTCACCACGCGTTAACACCGGGGAGCTGTTTTTT.

The rearrangement uses TRBV11-2 and TRBJ2-3; TRBD2 matches at 7 bases. Germline V gene lookup returns CDR1 SGHAT and CDR2 FQNNGV. The length of the CDR3 is 18 residues. V dropped 1 base and J dropped 2; count of bases not matched to a gene: 12. The CDR3 is CASSLGYLRESHTDTQYF. The CDR3 DNA follows: TGTGCCAGCAGCTTAGGTTACTTGCGGGAGTCCCACACAGATACGCAGTATTTT.

CDR3 nucleotides: TGTGCCTGGAGTGGGGGACAGGAAAATTCACCCCTCCACTTT. Translating gives CAWSGGQENSPLHF. The chain links TRBV30 to TRBJ1-6; 8 bases are a match to TRBD1. Per the germline V gene, CDR1 is GTSNPN and CDR2 is SVGIG (reference sequence). With 1 base clipped from V and 7 bases from J, the junction kept 3 bases outside the gene matches. The CDR3 contains 14 residues. Based on the CDR3 plus reference TRBV30 and TRBJ1-6, the full variable domain is SQTIHQWPATLVQPVGSPLSLECTVEGTSNPNLYWYRQAAGRGLQLLFYSVGIGQISSEVPQNLSASRPQDRQFILSSKKLLLSDSGFYLCAWSGGQENSPLHFGNGTRLTVT.

The genes are TRBV5-6 and TRBJ2-7, with D unresolved. Looked up from germline, CDR1 is SGHDT and CDR2 is YYEEEE. With 4 bases removed from V and 3 bases from J, the gap between germline ends came to 14 bases. The CDR3 loop spans 14 amino acids. CDR3 in DNA: TGTGCCAGCAGCGTCTTCGACCTGGGCTACGAGCAGTACTTC. This translates into CASSVFDLGYEQYF.

Notes on this clone: Additional DNA sequences in this sample encode the identical CDR3. The chain joins TRBV5-4 to TRBJ2-7, with a tentative D call TRBD2 (5 bases). Looked up from germline, CDR1 is SGHNT and CDR2 is YYREEE (reference sequence). This CDR3 has 15 amino acids. The V gene lost 0 bases and the J gene lost 0 bases, with 10 bases spanning the gap. The CDR3 coding sequence is TGTGCCAGCAGCTTGGATCTAGCAACCTCCTACGAGCAGTACTTC. Its protein is CASSLDLATSYEQYF.

V usage is TRBV15 and J usage is TRBJ2-3; 11 nucleotides line up with TRBD2. The V segment lost 0 bases and the J segment 6 bases; nucleotides outside the gene matches: 8. CDR3 size: 17 residues. Per the germline V gene, CDR1 is LNHNV and CDR2 is YYDKDF (reference sequence). The CDR3 protein is CATSRDSSSGGRDTQYF. CDR3 DNA sequence: TGTGCCACCAGCAGAGATTCCTCTAGCGGGGGGAGGGATACGCAGTATTTT.

The chain is built from TRBV19 and TRBJ2-7, with 7 bases fitting TRBD2. Germline loops: CDR1 LNHDA, CDR2 SQIVND (reference sequence). The CDR3 runs to 15 residues. Trimming cost V 7 bases and J 2 bases; bases outside gene matches: 11. CDR3: CASTLGGSRAYEQYF. In nucleotides, the CDR3 is TGTGCCAGTACCTTGGGGGGGAGTCGCGCCTACGAGCAGTACTTC.

This rearrangement joins TRBV7-2 to TRBJ2-3, with 8 bases lining up with TRBD2. The J segment lost 0 bases and the V segment lost 6 bases, leaving 2 bases of the junction unmatched. Germline V CDR1 and CDR2: SGHTA, FQGNSA. CDR3 length: 14 residues. CDR3 DNA: TGTGCCAGCAGATCTAGCGGGAGCACAGATACGCAGTATTTT. Translated: CASRSSGSTDTQYF.

V usage is TRBV6-1 and J usage is TRBJ2-5, with 8 bases identical to TRBD2. The CDR3 spans 15 residues. The V and J ends lost 1 base and 7 bases, in that order; junction bases with no gene match: 8. Germline loops: CDR1 MNHNS, CDR2 SASEGT. The CDR3 DNA is TGTGCCAGCAGTGAAGGAAGCGGGGGCCGAGGGACCCAGTACTTC. Its protein product is CASSEGSGGRGTQYF.

DNA of the CDR3: TGTGCCAGCAGCCCCCCAAGGACACTGAGCTCCTACGAGCAGTACTTC. The encoded protein is CASSPPRTLSSYEQYF. The chain carries TRBV7-2 and TRBJ2-7; D possibly corresponds to TRBD1 (5 bases). The CDR3 is 16 residues long. V was pared by 5 bases and J by 0 bases, with 17 bases between. CDR1 SGHTA and CDR2 FQGNSA come from the germline V gene.

The V call is TRBV6-5, the J call TRBJ1-1; D is uncertain. This CDR3 has 15 residues. In germline, CDR1 is MNHEY, CDR2 SVGAGI. V lost 5 bases and J 4 bases, leaving 17 bases between the germline ends. The CDR3 protein is CASSLVRNWRTEAFF. The CDR3 nucleotides are TGTGCCAGCAGTCTCGTCCGTAATTGGCGCACTGAAGCTTTCTTT.

The chain is built from TRBV7-9 and TRBJ2-1; 7 nucleotides line up with TRBD2. Germline assignment: CDR1 SEHNR and CDR2 FQNEAQ (reference sequence). The CDR3 is 16 amino acids. V lost 5 bases and J lost 0; bases outside the gene matches: 7. The CDR3, as DNA: TGTGCCAGCAGCCTATCCGGGAGGAGCTCCTACAATGAGCAGTTCTTC. Translated, it gives CASSLSGRSSYNEQFF.

The rearrangement links TRBV6-6 to TRBJ2-7; D might be TRBD2 (5 bases). CDR1 is MNHNY and CDR2 is SVGAGI in the germline V gene (reference sequence). V lost 5 bases to trimming and J lost 5 bases, with 19 bases between them. This CDR3 spans 15 amino acids. CDR3 loop: CASSSFWETRDEQYF. DNA of the CDR3: TGTGCCAGCAGTAGCTTCTGGGAGACCCGGGACGAGCAGTACTTC.

The rearrangement links TRBV4-2 to TRBJ1-6, with 8 nucleotides matching TRBD1. Germline CDR1 and CDR2: LGHNA and YNFKEQ. CDR3 length: 16 residues. J gave up 6 bases and V 4 bases, and 8 bases lay outside the gene matches. The chain's CDR3 is CASSRPGQGINSPLHF. CDR3 bases: TGTGCCAGCAGCCGGCCCGGACAGGGCATTAATTCACCCCTCCACTTT.

This clone was seen only a few times. This chain links TRBV4-1 with TRBJ1-1; D gene unclear. Germline V CDR1 and CDR2: MGHRA, YSYEKL. The CDR3 consists of 15 residues. Trimming removed 1 base at V and 1 base at J, with 10 bases between. For the CDR3, the DNA is TGCGCCAGCAGCCAAGGCCGCTGGGAGAACACTGAAGCTTTCTTT. Translated: CASSQGRWENTEAFF.

The chain combines TRBV4-1 with TRBJ2-7, with 7 bases that match TRBD2. The trim removed 2 bases at V and 0 bases at J, leaving 4 bases unmatched. The V gene's germline CDR1 is MGHRA and CDR2 YSYEKL. The CDR3 extends over 15 amino acids. CDR3 sequence: CASSQSLAVSYEQYF. DNA of the CDR3: TGCGCCAGCAGCCAAAGCCTAGCGGTCTCCTACGAGCAGTACTTC.

V usage is TRBV6-1 and J usage is TRBJ1-5; no reliable D call. V lost 2 bases to trimming and J lost 8 bases, with 19 bases between them. The CDR3 consists of 16 residues. CDR1 MNHNS and CDR2 SASEGT come from the germline V gene. The CDR3 coding sequence is TGTGCCAGCAGTGAAAGGGTGAGGGAGCCATTAGAGCCCCAGCATTTT. It yields the protein CASSERVREPLEPQHF.

J is TRBJ1-2 and V is TRBV23-1, with D hard to call. TRBV23-1 is designated an ORF whose function remains uncertain. This CDR3 spans 15 amino acids. V lost 5 bases to trimming and J lost 4 bases, with 17 bases between them. The CDR3 loop reads CASSFYINRRYGYTF. CDR3 bases: TGCGCCAGCAGTTTCTACATAAACCGACGCTATGGCTACACCTTC.

This clone was seen once. V usage is TRBV7-6 and J usage is TRBJ2-5; 7 bases match TRBD1. The CDR3 extends over 13 amino acids. The V gene's germline CDR1 is SGHVS and CDR2 FNYEAQ. After removal of 1 base from V and 4 bases from J, the junction contained 0 bases not matched to a gene. The DNA for the CDR3 is TGTGCCAGCAGCTTAGGGACAGGAGAGACCCAGTACTTC. This sequence encodes CASSLGTGETQYF. The full variable domain, with the rest looked up from reference TRBV7-6 and TRBJ2-5, is GAGVSQSPRYKVTKRGQDVALRCDPISGHVSLYWYRQALGQGPEFLTYFNYEAQQDKSGLPNDRFSAERPEGSISTLTIQRTEQRDSAMYRCASSLGTGETQYFGPGTRLLVL.

About this clone itself: The identical CDR3 is also encoded by other nucleotide sequences in the sample. The CDR3 loop is CAWSVGAGYTF. CDR3 in DNA: TGTGCCTGGAGTGTGGGGGCTGGCTACACCTTC. The rearrangement links TRBV30 to TRBJ1-2, with D possibly matching TRBD1 (6 bases). CDR1 and CDR2 from the germline V gene are GTSNPN and SVGIG (reference sequence). V was clipped by 0 bases and J by 7 bases, with 6 bases between them. The CDR3 spans 11 residues.

The genes are TRBV29-1 and TRBJ2-7, with a weak D call TRBD1 (6 bases). There are 14 residues in the CDR3. Germline V gene lookup returns CDR1 SQVTM and CDR2 ANQGSEA. V was shortened by 6 bases and J by 2 bases, with 17 bases between the two germline ends. DNA for the CDR3: TGCAGCGTCGGAAGTACAGGGAAAACCTACGAGCAGTACTTC. This encodes CSVGSTGKTYEQYF.

This rearrangement joins TRBV28 to TRBJ1-5, with no clear D. Looked up from germline, CDR1 is MDHEN and CDR2 is SYDVKM. This CDR3 comprises 13 residues. V was clipped by 8 bases and J by 0 bases, with 8 bases between them. CDR3 sequence: CASYIASNQPQHF. The CDR3, as DNA: TGTGCCAGCTACATTGCTAGCAATCAGCCCCAGCATTTT.

This clone was seen only a few times. V and J are TRBV7-3 and TRBJ1-5; D might be TRBD1 (5 bases). Germline V gives CDR1 SGHTA, CDR2 FQGTGA. CDR3 length equals 13 residues. V was clipped by 5 bases and J by 4 bases, with 9 bases between them. The CDR3 DNA follows: TGTGCCAGCAGCAGCGAGGGGAATCAGCCCCAGCATTTT. It encodes CASSSEGNQPQHF.

The chain couples TRBV7-8 to TRBJ2-1; 15 nucleotides align to TRBD2. Germline V gene lookup returns CDR1 SGHVS and CDR2 FQNEAQ. V shed 8 bases and J 9 bases; nucleotides not matched to a gene: 14. The CDR3 is 17 residues long. The CDR3 DNA reads TGTGCCAGCCGAAATTTGGGGACTAGCGGGAGGAGGGGTGAGCAGTTCTTC. It translates to CASRNLGTSGRRGEQFF.

The genes are TRBV10-3 and TRBJ2-7; D is uncertain. The ends were cut back, 10 bases at V and 5 bases at J, with 9 bases in the middle. The CDR3 covers 10 residues. Germline V gives CDR1 ENHRY, CDR2 SYGVKD. The CDR3 loop reads CATLGNEQYF. CDR3 nucleotides: TGTGCCACCCTGGGAAACGAGCAGTACTTC.

The chain links TRBV6-6 to TRBJ1-1; no clear D. The CDR3 is 11 amino acids. Germline V gene lookup returns CDR1 MNHNY and CDR2 SVGAGI (reference sequence). The V end lost 6 bases, the J end lost 4 bases, and 6 bases lay between the germline ends. The CDR3 DNA reads TGTGCCAGCAGCCAGTTCACTGAAGCTTTCTTT. Its translation: CASSQFTEAFF.

The chain carries TRBV5-1 and TRBJ2-7; 7 nucleotides align to TRBD1. Germline-derived CDR1 and CDR2 are SGHRS and YFSETQ. The CDR3 is made up of 16 amino acids. J was trimmed by 5 bases and V by 4 bases; bases with no gene match: 15. CDR3 in DNA: TGCGCCAGCAGCGGCCCGACAGGGACCTCCGTTAACGAGCAGTACTTC. It codes for CASSGPTGTSVNEQYF.

DNA of the CDR3: TGCGCCAGCAGCCAAGAAGGGCAGGCCCAATACAATGAGCAGTTCTTC. Its translation is CASSQEGQAQYNEQFF. This rearrangement joins TRBV4-3 to TRBJ2-1; the D is unclear. The CDR3 consists of 16 residues. CDR1 and CDR2 (germline): LGHNA, YSLEER. The V end was cut by 0 bases, the J end by 4 bases, with 13 bases between.